This T cell receptor beta chain comes out of a study of cytomegalovirus exposure and HLA in healthy donors. The V end lost 6 bases, the J end lost 1 base, and 13 bases lay between the germline ends. The germline V gene has CDR1 SEHNR and CDR2 FQNEAQ (reference sequence). The CDR3 is 15 residues long. It was with 60 Vbeta and 13 Jbeta primers that the PCR ran. Assay: immunoSEQ multiplex PCR; the TCRdb copy retains only in-frame clones and omits some. The data contain roughly 120,000 clones, roughly 76% of them seen just once; the ten biggest clones take up roughly 13%. The sequence came from a woman aged 60 to 75 in good health and CMV-seropositive. The specimen was PBMCs. The chain employs TRBV7-9 and TRBJ1-5, with D perhaps matching TRBD1 (5 bases). CDR3 protein: CASSGMGLSNQPQHF. Here the CDR3 DNA reads TGTGCCAGCAGTGGAATGGGGCTAAGCAATCAGCCCCAGCATTTT.